This TCR beta chain originates from a study of T cell repertoires in cytomegalovirus infection. General study findings and limits: Summed frequency of public TCR beta families distinguished CMV carriers with the relevant HLA.

Note on this clonotype: Its antigen is unknown.

CDR3 size: 14 residues. Losses at the gene ends were 6 bases for V and 3 bases for J; bases not matched to a gene: 8. Germline V CDR1 and CDR2: MNHNY, SVGAGI (reference sequence). TCRdb itself ran the reads through MiXCR, one entry per CDR3 protein. The table lists approximately 120,000 distinct CDR3 sequences, roughly a third of them singletons. This specimen consisted of CD8+ T cells from cultured PBMCs, obtained from culture after CMV antigen stimulation. The chain uses TRBV6-6 and TRBJ2-7; 7 nucleotides agree with TRBD1. The sequence derives from a human donor in good health (CMV status not recorded). Some clones in this sample may be carry-over from other donors' samples. The CDR3 DNA is TGTGCCAGCAGCAACAGGGGAAAGAACTACGAGCAGTACTTC. Its protein is CASSNRGKNYEQYF.